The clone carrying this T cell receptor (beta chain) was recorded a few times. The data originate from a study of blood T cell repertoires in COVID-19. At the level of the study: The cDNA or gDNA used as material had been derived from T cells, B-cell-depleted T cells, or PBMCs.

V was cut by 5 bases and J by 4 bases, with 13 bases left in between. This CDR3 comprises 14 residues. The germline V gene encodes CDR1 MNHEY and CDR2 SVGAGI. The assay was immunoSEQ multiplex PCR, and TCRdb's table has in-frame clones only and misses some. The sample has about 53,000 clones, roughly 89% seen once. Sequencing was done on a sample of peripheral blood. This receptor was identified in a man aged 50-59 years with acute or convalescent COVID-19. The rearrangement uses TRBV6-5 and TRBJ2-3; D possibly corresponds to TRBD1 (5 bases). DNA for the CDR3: TGTGCCAGCAGTCATCAGGGTAGGCCAGATACGCAGTATTTT. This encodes CASSHQGRPDTQYF.